This is a list of T cell receptor beta chains from one sample in a study of T cells in Graves' hyperthyroidism and ophthalmopathy. One entry per CDR3 protein, called by TCRdb with MiXCR from the multiplex PCR reads. Of 550,000 to 800,000 distinct CDR3 sequences listed, around 15% are singletons. The sequencing input was blood. Every receptor here comes from a man between 50 and 59 years old with Graves' hyperthyroidism. CDR3s include the opening cysteine and the closing phenylalanine or tryptophan. The D gene is left open where the match is weak. Not all rows give a size; the values are once, few, many and, for expanded clones, a class.

V gene	J gene	clone size	D gene	CDR3 DNA	CDR3 protein
TRBV27	TRBJ1-5	many	TRBD1	TGTGCCAGCAGTTTTTGGACAGGGGGAGAAGCAGGCAATCAGCCCCAGCATTTT	CASSFWTGGEAGNQPQHF
TRBV3-1	TRBJ2-5	many	-	TGTGCCAGCAGCCAAGATTTTTCAGGAGACAAAGAGACCCAGTACTTC	CASSQDFSGDKETQYF
TRBV28	TRBJ1-1	many	-	TGTGCCAGCAGTCCTTCGTCGGGAGGGGAGGTCACTGAAGCTTTCTTT	CASSPSSGGEVTEAFF
TRBV6-2/TRBV6-3	TRBJ1-1	few	-	TGTGCCAGCAGTTACCGGGCAGGGCGCCTGGACACTGAAGCTTTCTTT	CASSYRAGRLDTEAFF
TRBV7-2	TRBJ2-2	-	-	TGTGCCAGCAGCGGGGGGGACACCCTCACCGGGGAGCTGTTCTTT	CASSGGDTLTGELFF
TRBV20-1	TRBJ2-7	-	TRBD2	TGCAGTGCTAGGGGTCGCGGGAGGAACTTCTACGAGCAGTACTTC	CSARGRGRNFYEQYF
TRBV27	TRBJ1-5	many	-	TGTGCCAGCAGTTTGGTTCAGGGTTCTCAGCCCCAGCATTTT	CASSLVQGSQPQHF
TRBV24-1	TRBJ2-1	many	-	TGTGCCACCAGTGACGGGAGAGTCTTTGATAATGAGCAGTTCTTC	CATSDGRVFDNEQFF
TRBV6-1	TRBJ2-7	many	TRBD1	TGTGCCAGCAGTACCGGGACAGGGCTTATCTACGAGCAGTACTTC	CASSTGTGLIYEQYF
TRBV28	TRBJ2-7	many	-	TGTGCCAGCAGCCGTGCCGGGACACCGGACGAGCAGTACTTC	CASSRAGTPDEQYF
TRBV28	TRBJ1-5	-	TRBD1	TGTGCCAGCAGTTTAGGGGACAGGGCACGAAATCAGGCCCAGCATTTT	CASSLGDRARNQAQHF
TRBV3-1	TRBJ2-1	many	TRBD2	TGTGCCAGCAGCCAAGAGGCGGGAGGATGGGATGAGCAGTTCTTC	CASSQEAGGWDEQFF
TRBV28	TRBJ2-1	many	TRBD2	TGTGCCAGCAGTTTGGAGGAAGCGGGAGGGCCGAATGAGCAGTTCTTC	CASSLEEAGGPNEQFF
TRBV28	TRBJ2-1	few	TRBD2	TGTGCCAGCCTAGTTGGGGGGGGAAGCGACAATGAGCAGTTCTTC	CASLVGGGSDNEQFF
TRBV20-1	TRBJ2-7	-	TRBD2	TGCAGTACATCGGGACTAGCGGTCTCCTACGAGCAGTACTTC	CSTSGLAVSYEQYF
TRBV6-2/TRBV6-3	TRBJ2-1	many	TRBD2	TGTGCCAGCAGTAAAACCGGGACTAGCGGGAGAACTGAGCAGTTCTTC	CASSKTGTSGRTEQFF
TRBV12-3/TRBV12-4	TRBJ1-1	-	-	TGTGCCAGCCGCTCGGGGGCGGGGGCTTTCTTT	CASRSGAGAFF
TRBV19	TRBJ1-2	few	-	TGTGCCAGTTTGAGACTACAACCGGGACCGAGTACCTATGGCTACACCTTC	CASLRLQPGPSTYGYTF
TRBV12-3/TRBV12-4	TRBJ2-7	many	-	TGTGCCAGCAGTTACATGACAGGAACTCTGGGCGAGCAGTACTTC	CASSYMTGTLGEQYF
TRBV19	TRBJ1-5	-	-	TGTGCCACCACCGACCGACAGGTTAATCAGCCCCAGCATTTT	CATTDRQVNQPQHF
TRBV6-1	TRBJ2-7	many	TRBD1	TGTGCCAGCACCATGGACAGGGCCAGCTCCTACGAGCAGTACTTC	CASTMDRASSYEQYF
TRBV10-2	TRBJ1-4	-	-	TGCGCCAGCAGGGACACGTATGAAAAACTGTTTTTT	CASRDTYEKLFF
TRBV6-2/TRBV6-3	TRBJ2-7	-	TRBD2	TGTGCCAGCCGAATAGCGGGAGGAGGATACGAGCAGTACTTC	CASRIAGGGYEQYF
TRBV20-1	TRBJ2-3	many	-	TGCAGTGGGGGGATACAGACCAGCACAGATACGCAGTATTTT	CSGGIQTSTDTQYF
TRBV2	TRBJ1-3	few	-	TGTGCCAGCAGCTTACCGCCCCAGGGAAACACCATATATTTT	CASSLPPQGNTIYF
TRBV28	TRBJ1-5	-	-	TGTGCCAGCAGTAAACCACAGGGTGGCAATCAGCCCCAGCATTTT	CASSKPQGGNQPQHF
TRBV4-2	TRBJ1-6	-	TRBD1	TGTGCCAGCAGCCCATCGGGACAGGGTGGGGGATCCTATAATTCACCCCTCCACTTT	CASSPSGQGGGSYNSPLHF
TRBV28	TRBJ1-6	many	-	TGTGCCAGCAGCCCCCCCGGACAGATCGACTTCAGCTCCTATAATTCACCCCTCCACTTT	CASSPPGQIDFSSYNSPLHF
TRBV13	TRBJ2-5	many	-	TGTGCCAGCAGCTTAGCTGCAGGGGAAGAGACCCAGTACTTC	CASSLAAGEETQYF
TRBV24-1	TRBJ1-2	few	-	TGTGCCACCAGTGACTCCAGGAACTATGGCTACACCTTC	CATSDSRNYGYTF
TRBV7-2	TRBJ2-5	many	-	TGTGCCAGCAGCTTAGTTCTGCAGGCTCAAGAGACCCAGTACTTC	CASSLVLQAQETQYF
TRBV5-1	TRBJ2-2	few	-	TGCGCCAGCAGCTTGGAACCCCAGAACACCGGGGAGCTGTTTTTT	CASSLEPQNTGELFF
TRBV30	TRBJ2-3	-	TRBD2	TGTGACGGGGGGGTCACAGATACGCAGTATTTT	CDGGVTDTQYF
TRBV6-1	TRBJ2-6	many	-	TGTGCCAGCAGTGAACTTTGGAGCTCTGGGGCCAACGTCCTGACTTTC	CASSELWSSGANVLTF
TRBV27	TRBJ2-1	many	TRBD2	TGTGCCAGCAGTTTTCTTCCGGGGGGGGAGGCCTTATACAATGAGCAGTTCTTC	CASSFLPGGEALYNEQFF
TRBV2	TRBJ2-7	many	TRBD2	TGTGCCAGCACAAAGGGACTAGACTCCTACGAGCAGTACTTC	CASTKGLDSYEQYF
TRBV27	TRBJ1-6	many	-	TGTGCCAGCAGTCTTGAGGTTGATTCACCCCTCCACTTT	CASSLEVDSPLHF
TRBV5-4	TRBJ1-1	many	-	TGTGCCAGCAGCTTAGACCCTTTGAACACTGAAGCTTTCTTT	CASSLDPLNTEAFF
TRBV2	TRBJ1-1	many	-	TGTGCCAGCAGTGGAGAGCAGGTGAACACTGAAGCTTTCTTT	CASSGEQVNTEAFF
TRBV12-3/TRBV12-4	TRBJ2-7	many	TRBD1	TGTGCCAGCAGTTTAGGGGACAGGTTAAACGAGCAGTACTTC	CASSLGDRLNEQYF
TRBV9	TRBJ2-7	few	TRBD2	TGTGCCAGCAGCGTCGGGACTAGCGGGATTGATGGGATCTACGAGCAGTACTTC	CASSVGTSGIDGIYEQYF
TRBV6-6	TRBJ1-1	-	-	TGTGCCAGCAGTTACCCTCCAGGACGGGATGAGAACACTGAAGCTTTCTTT	CASSYPPGRDENTEAFF
TRBV11-2	TRBJ2-7	few	TRBD2	TGTGCCAGCAGCTTCCGGTTGACTAGCGGGGCTGGGTACGAGCAGTACTTC	CASSFRLTSGAGYEQYF
TRBV5-1	TRBJ2-1	-	-	TGCGCCAGCAGCGGGGGCCCAGAGGGCTACAATGAGCAGTTCTTC	CASSGGPEGYNEQFF
TRBV28	TRBJ2-1	-	TRBD2	TGTGCCAGCAGGGGGACTAGCGGGAGGGGGAGCTCCTACAATGAGCAGTTCTTC	CASRGTSGRGSSYNEQFF
TRBV20-1	TRBJ2-3	many	-	TGCAGTGCTAGAGATCTGGCCCCGGTCTCGTTTAGGACAGATACGCAGTATTTT	CSARDLAPVSFRTDTQYF
TRBV25-1	TRBJ2-2	few	TRBD2	TGTGCCAGCAGGCCCCCGGGGGGTTCCGGGGAGCTGTTTTTT	CASRPPGGSGELFF
TRBV5-6	TRBJ2-7	few	-	TGTGCCAGCAGCTTGGCTTTCGAGCAGTACTTC	CASSLAFEQYF
TRBV12-5	TRBJ2-1	many	-	TGTGCTAGTGGTTTGGAGGGAGCCCTTCCCTACTACAATGAGCAGTTCTTC	CASGLEGALPYYNEQFF
TRBV3-1	TRBJ2-3	many	-	TGTGCCAGCAGCCAAGGGAGGACAGATACGCAGTATTTT	CASSQGRTDTQYF
TRBV18	TRBJ1-3	-	-	TGTGCCAGCTCACCGTCAGATGGGGGGCGAGGAAACACCATATATTTT	CASSPSDGGRGNTIYF
TRBV7-2	TRBJ1-1	many	-	TGTGCCAGCAGCTTAATTATGGAAGCTTTCTTT	CASSLIMEAFF
TRBV15	TRBJ1-4	many	-	TGTGCCACCAGCAGAGGGTCGGGAGGGCTTGAAAAACTGTTTTTT	CATSRGSGGLEKLFF
TRBV5-1	TRBJ1-2	few	-	TGCGCCAGCAGTTGGGACAAGGCCACCCCGGGGGGCTACACCTTC	CASSWDKATPGGYTF
TRBV10-2	TRBJ2-5	many	-	TGCGCCAGCAGTAGCGACAACCAAGAGACCCAGTACTTC	CASSSDNQETQYF
TRBV29-1	TRBJ2-2	few	TRBD2	TGCAGCGTTTTGGAGGGGCTAGCGGGACCGAACACCGGGGAGCTGTTTTTT	CSVLEGLAGPNTGELFF